This entry lists 8 T cell receptor beta chains sequenced from one sample in a study of blood T cell repertoires in COVID-19. Libraries were prepared by immunoSEQ multiplex PCR; TCRdb keeps only in-frame clonotypes and omits some of them. The table lists over 100,000 clones, approximately 90% of them singletons. The sequenced material came from peripheral blood. The receptors here all came from a man in his 60s with COVID-19, enrolled during active disease.

The V and J genes are TRBV14 and TRBJ2-2; TRBD2 aligns across 9 bases. V was pared by 2 bases and J by 3 bases, with 4 bases of the junction left unmatched. The CDR3 length is 16 residues. In germline, CDR1 is SGHDN, CDR2 FVKESK. The CDR3 is CASSQKGLADTGELFF. The CDR3 region has the DNA TGTGCCAGCAGCCAAAAGGGACTAGCCGACACCGGGGAGCTGTTTTTT.

The chain carries TRBV5-1 and TRBJ1-5; no clear D gene. The CDR3 contains 17 residues. The ends were cut back, 4 bases at V and 7 bases at J, with 24 bases in the middle. Germline CDR1 reads SGHRS; CDR2 reads YFSETQ. The DNA for the CDR3 is TGCGCCAGCAGCCCAGGACCTACCCGGGATTTGGGCCAGCCCCAGCATTTT. It translates to CASSPGPTRDLGQPQHF. The full variable domain, its missing parts supplied by reference TRBV5-1 and TRBJ1-5, is KAGVTQTPRYLIKTRGQQVTLSCSPISGHRSVSWYQQTPGQGLQFLFEYFSETQRNKGNFPGRFSGRQFSNSRSEMNVSTLELGDSALYLCASSPGPTRDLGQPQHFGDGTRLSIL.

The CDR3 region is CASSLSSRDNYGYTF. The CDR3 DNA follows: TGCGCCAGCAGCCTGAGCTCCAGGGATAACTATGGCTACACCTTC. The gene calls are TRBV4-1 and TRBJ1-2, with D perhaps TRBD1 (5 bases). Germline lookup yields CDR1 MGHRA and CDR2 YSYEKL. V lost 4 bases, J lost 1 base, and 13 bases lay in between. The CDR3 loop spans 15 amino acids.

This chain links TRBV15 with TRBJ1-1, with D tentatively TRBD1 (5 bases). This CDR3 contains 16 residues. With 8 bases removed from V and 0 bases from J, the gap between germline ends came to 19 bases. Germline CDR1 LNHNV, CDR2 YYDKDF (reference sequence). In DNA form, the CDR3 reads TGTGCCACCGCAGAATACGGGGGACGGATGAACACTGAAGCTTTCTTT. This encodes CATAEYGGRMNTEAFF.

The J gene is TRBJ2-3, the V gene TRBV5-1; the match to TRBD2 covers 12 bases. The CDR3 has 16 amino acids. Germline-derived CDR1 and CDR2 are SGHRS and YFSETQ. J gave up 3 bases and V 4 bases, and 6 bases lay outside the gene matches. CDR3 bases: TGCGCCAGCAGCCCGGGACTAGCGGGCTTGACAGATACGCAGTATTTT. This gives the protein CASSPGLAGLTDTQYF.

The chain joins TRBV19 to TRBJ1-3; 7 bases agree with TRBD1. Germline V gene lookup returns CDR1 LNHDA and CDR2 SQIVND (reference sequence). Trimming cost V 5 bases and J 1 base; bases outside gene matches: 8. The CDR3 runs to 16 residues. The CDR3 nucleotides read TGTGCCAGTAGTTCCCGGACAGGCTTTTCTGGAAACACCATATATTTT. As protein: CASSSRTGFSGNTIYF.

The chain employs TRBV30 and TRBJ2-5, with TRBD2 matching 9 bases. Germline lookup yields CDR1 GTSNPN and CDR2 SVGIG (reference sequence). Trimming at V came to 0 bases and at J to 5 bases, leaving 7 bases not matched to a gene. The CDR3 spans 15 residues. The CDR3 is CAWSVPSGAVETQYF. CDR3 sequence (DNA): TGTGCCTGGAGTGTACCTAGCGGGGCTGTGGAGACCCAGTACTTC. Full variable domain (missing parts from reference TRBV30 and TRBJ2-5): SQTIHQWPATLVQPVGSPLSLECTVEGTSNPNLYWYRQAAGRGLQLLFYSVGIGQISSEVPQNLSASRPQDRQFILSSKKLLLSDSGFYLCAWSVPSGAVETQYFGPGTRLLVL.

The rearrangement joins TRBV19 to TRBJ2-7; maybe TRBD1 (7 bases). Trimming shortened V by 5 bases and J by 6 bases, and 14 bases separated the two germline ends. Germline V gives CDR1 LNHDA, CDR2 SQIVND (reference sequence). CDR3 size: 13 residues. The CDR3 reads CASSVAQGGEQYF. The CDR3 nucleotides are TGTGCCAGTAGTGTAGCTCAGGGGGGCGAGCAGTACTTC.